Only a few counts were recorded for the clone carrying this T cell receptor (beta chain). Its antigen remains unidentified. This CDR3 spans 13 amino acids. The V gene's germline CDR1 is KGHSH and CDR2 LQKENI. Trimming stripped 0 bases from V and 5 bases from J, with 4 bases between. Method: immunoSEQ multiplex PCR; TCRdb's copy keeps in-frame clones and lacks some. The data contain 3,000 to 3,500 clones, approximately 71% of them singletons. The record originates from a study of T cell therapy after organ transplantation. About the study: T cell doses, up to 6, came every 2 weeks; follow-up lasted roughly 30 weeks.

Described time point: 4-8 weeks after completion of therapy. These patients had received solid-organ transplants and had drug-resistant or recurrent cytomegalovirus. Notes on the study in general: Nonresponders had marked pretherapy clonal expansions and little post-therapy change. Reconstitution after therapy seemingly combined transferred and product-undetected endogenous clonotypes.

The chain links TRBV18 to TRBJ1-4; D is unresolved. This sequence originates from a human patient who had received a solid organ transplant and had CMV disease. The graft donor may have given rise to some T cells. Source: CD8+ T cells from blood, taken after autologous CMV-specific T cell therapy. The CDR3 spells CASSPPGNEKLFF. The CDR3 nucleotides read TGTGCCAGCTCACCACCGGGAAATGAAAAACTGTTTTTT.